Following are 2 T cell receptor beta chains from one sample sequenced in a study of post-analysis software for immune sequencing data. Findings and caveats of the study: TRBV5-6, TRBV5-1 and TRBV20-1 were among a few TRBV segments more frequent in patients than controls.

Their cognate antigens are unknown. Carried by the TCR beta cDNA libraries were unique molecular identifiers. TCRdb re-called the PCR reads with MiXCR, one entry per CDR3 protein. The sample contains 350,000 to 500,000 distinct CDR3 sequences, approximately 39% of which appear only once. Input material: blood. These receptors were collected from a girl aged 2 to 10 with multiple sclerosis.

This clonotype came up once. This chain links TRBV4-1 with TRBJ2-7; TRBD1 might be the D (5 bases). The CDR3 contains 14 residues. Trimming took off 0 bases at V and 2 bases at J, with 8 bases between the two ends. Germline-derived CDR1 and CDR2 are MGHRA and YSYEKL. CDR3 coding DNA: TGCGCCAGCAGCCAAGATCCAGGGACCTACGAGCAGTACTTC. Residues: CASSQDPGTYEQYF.

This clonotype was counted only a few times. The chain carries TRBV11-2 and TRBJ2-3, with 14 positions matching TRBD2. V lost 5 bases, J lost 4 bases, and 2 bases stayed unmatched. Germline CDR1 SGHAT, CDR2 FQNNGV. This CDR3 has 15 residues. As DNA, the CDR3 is TGTGCCAGCAGCCCGACTAGCGGGGGGGCAGATACGCAGTATTTT. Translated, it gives CASSPTSGGADTQYF.